This entry describes one T cell receptor (beta chain). V was cut by 6 bases and J by 5 bases, with 7 bases left in between. The CDR3 is 11 residues long. The germline gives CDR1 SGHDT, CDR2 YYEEEE. This record belongs to a study of ipilimumab plus nivolumab after autologous stem cell transplantation. The method was immunoSEQ multiplex PCR; TCRdb's version includes in-frame clones alone and lacks a portion of them. The data contain fewer than 95,000 clones, 83% of them singletons. The TCR comes from a male donor with diffuse large B-cell lymphoma. The V and J genes are TRBV5-6 and TRBJ2-3, with unresolved D. Sequences were derived from PBMCs, sampled in a trial of ipilimumab plus nivolumab as post-transplant consolidation. The CDR3 here is CASTWGDTQYF. The CDR3 region has the DNA TGTGCCAGCACCTGGGGAGATACGCAGTATTTT.